These 9 T cell receptor beta chains were sequenced from one sample in a study of blood T cell repertoires in COVID-19. Produced via immunoSEQ multiplex PCR; TCRdb's table is partial and in-frame only. Of about 210,000 clones in the sample, around nine tenths were seen once. The sample comprised peripheral blood. These receptors all stem from a man between 60 and 70 years old with acute or convalescent COVID-19.

This sequence joins TRBV7-7 and TRBJ2-5; D perhaps matches TRBD2 (6 bases). Germline V gives CDR1 SSHAT, CDR2 FNYEAQ (reference sequence). This CDR3 contains 14 residues. Trimming took 1 base from V and 2 from J, leaving 8 bases between them. CDR3 nucleotides: TGTGCCAGCAGCTTAGTGGGAGGACAAGAGACCCAGTACTTC. The encoded protein is CASSLVGGQETQYF.

This clone was counted a single time. This CDR3 is CASSFTTAETQYF. CDR3 nucleotide sequence: TGTGCCAGCAGCTTTACTACTGCGGAGACCCAGTACTTC. This chain uses TRBV7-8 with TRBJ2-5; D unresolved. Trimming left V 3 bases short and J 5 bases short, with 10 bases between. CDR1 is SGHVS, CDR2 FQNEAQ, per germline. This CDR3 spans 13 amino acids. Full variable domain (rest looked up from reference TRBV7-8 and TRBJ2-5): GAGVSQSPRYKVAKRGQDVALRCDPISGHVSLFWYQQALGQGPEFLTYFQNEAQLDKSGLPSDRFFAERPEGSVSTLKIQRTQQEDSAVYLCASSFTTAETQYFGPGTRLLVL.

This chain joins TRBV7-3 and TRBJ2-2; 7 nucleotides match TRBD2. V lost 5 bases and J lost 8; bases outside the gene matches: 8. The CDR3 sequence is 14 residues long. The germline V gene has CDR1 SGHTA and CDR2 FQGTGA. CDR3 in DNA: TGTGCCAGCAGCCCAAGCCGTAGCGGGGGGGAGCTGTTTTTT. Amino acid sequence: CASSPSRSGGELFF.

The chain recombines TRBV7-3 with TRBJ1-3; D unclear. CDR3 length: 16 amino acids. The germline V and J ends were trimmed by 5 bases and 0 bases, with 14 bases remaining between them. CDR1 is SGHTA and CDR2 is FQGTGA in the germline V gene. CDR3 sequence: CASSRTDTRSGNTIYF. DNA for the CDR3: TGTGCCAGCAGCCGTACCGATACTCGCTCTGGAAACACCATATATTTT.

The chain is built from TRBV9 and TRBJ2-1, with 8 bases matching TRBD1. Germline trimming cut 2 bases from V and 4 bases from J; bases unmatched to any gene: 8. The germline V gene has CDR1 SGDLS and CDR2 YYNGEE. The CDR3 runs to 16 residues. CDR3 sequence: CASSVTGQALYNEQFF. The CDR3 region has the DNA TGTGCCAGCAGCGTTACGGGACAGGCCTTATACAATGAGCAGTTCTTC. Full variable domain (missing parts from reference TRBV9 and TRBJ2-1): DSGVTQTPKHLITATGQRVTLRCSPRSGDLSVYWYQQSLDQGLQFLIQYYNGEERAKGNILERFSAQQFPDLHSELNLSSLELGDSALYFCASSVTGQALYNEQFFGPGTRLTVL.

The chain links TRBV12-5 to TRBJ1-3; TRBD1 matches at 9 bases. The CDR3 covers 17 residues. V lost 0 bases, J lost 5 bases, and 8 bases stayed unmatched. The germline V gene encodes CDR1 LGHNT and CDR2 FRNRAP. The CDR3 sequence: CASGLVRGTGLRNTIYF. The CDR3 coding sequence is TGTGCTAGTGGTTTGGTACGGGGGACAGGGTTGAGAAACACCATATATTTT. Complete variable domain (other parts from reference TRBV12-5 and TRBJ1-3): DARVTQTPRHKVTEMGQEVTMRCQPILGHNTVFWYRQTMMQGLELLAYFRNRAPLDDSGMPKDRFSAEMPDATLATLKIQPSEPRDSAVYFCASGLVRGTGLRNTIYFGEGSWLTVV.

This chain uses TRBV11-1 with TRBJ2-5; D possibly corresponds to TRBD2 (6 bases). The CDR3 consists of 15 residues. Looked up from germline, CDR1 is SGHAT and CDR2 is FQDESV (reference sequence). This CDR3 is CASKGGTLAQETQYF. DNA of the CDR3: TGTGCATCGAAGGGTGGGACTCTAGCTCAAGAGACCCAGTACTTC.

This chain links TRBV10-3 with TRBJ1-6, with D tentatively TRBD1 (6 bases). V was shortened by 11 bases and J by 6 bases, with 11 bases between the two germline ends. The germline CDR1 and CDR2 sequences are ENHRY and SYGVKD. The length of the CDR3 is 12 residues. CDR3 amino acids: CAAGAGNSPLHF. The CDR3 DNA reads TGTGCCGCGGGGGCAGGTAATTCACCCCTCCACTTT.

V is TRBV19 and J is TRBJ2-5, with 12 bases fitting TRBD2. The V and J ends lost 7 bases and 1 base, in that order; junction bases with no gene match: 4. CDR3 size: 15 residues. Germline values: CDR1 LNHDA, CDR2 SQIVND (reference sequence). The CDR3 spells CASTRTSGAQETQYF. CDR3 bases: TGTGCCAGTACTCGGACTAGCGGGGCCCAAGAGACCCAGTACTTC.